The 21 T cell receptor beta chains in this list originate from one sample, sequenced in a study of graft-versus-host responses after intestinal transplantation. The repertoire was sequenced with immunoSEQ multiplex PCR; TCRdb's copy has only in-frame clones and lacks some. The sample holds some 50,000 clones, about four fifths seen once. Their antigens are not known. Here the sequenced sample was unstimulated CD4+ T cells sorted from spleen or lymph node cells, taken before transplant. The source of these receptors is a human donor who was the organ donor for an intestinal transplant.

This rearrangement joins TRBV2 to TRBJ1-5; D uncertain. Germline CDR1 SNHLY, CDR2 FYNNEI. Trimming pared 0 bases from V and 16 bases from J, leaving 13 bases between. This CDR3 region has 12 residues. The CDR3 DNA reads as TGTGCCAGCAGTGAAGCGCGGACGCTCAATCATTTT. It encodes CASSEARTLNHF.

The rearrangement joins TRBV5-1 to TRBJ2-3; D gene uncertain. CDR1 is SGHRS and CDR2 is YFSETQ in the germline V gene. Trimming pared 0 bases from V and 1 base from J, leaving 9 bases between. The CDR3 spans 15 residues. The CDR3 here is CASSLALVGTDTQYF. DNA for the CDR3: TGCGCCAGCAGCTTGGCTCTAGTCGGCACAGATACGCAGTATTTT. The full variable domain, its missing parts supplied by reference TRBV5-1 and TRBJ2-3, is KAGVTQTPRYLIKTRGQQVTLSCSPISGHRSVSWYQQTPGQGLQFLFEYFSETQRNKGNFPGRFSGRQFSNSRSEMNVSTLELGDSALYLCASSLALVGTDTQYFGPGTRLTVL.

V usage is TRBV5-1 and J usage is TRBJ2-4, with D possibly matching TRBD2 (6 bases). Germline assignment: CDR1 SGHRS and CDR2 YFSETQ. The CDR3 spans 17 residues. Trimming removed 5 bases from V and 1 base from J, with 19 bases in between. The CDR3 DNA follows: TGCGCCAGCAGTGTGCGGTCCAGGGAGGATGCCAAAAACATTCAGTACTTC. It yields the protein CASSVRSREDAKNIQYF.

The count of this clone is one. The chain joins TRBV29-1 to TRBJ1-2; 8 bases match TRBD1. The CDR3 contains 15 residues. V was clipped by 1 base and J by 7 bases; unmatched bases: 11. CDR1 SQVTM and CDR2 ANQGSEA come from the germline V gene. The CDR3: CSVEANSGGSIGYTF. CDR3 DNA sequence: TGCAGCGTTGAAGCAAATTCAGGGGGCTCGATTGGCTACACCTTC.

V and J are TRBV5-1 and TRBJ2-5; 9 bases are shared with TRBD1. TRBJ2-7 explains the end of the DNA better; the J call may be wrong. CDR3 length: 15 residues. Germline-derived CDR1 and CDR2 are SGHRS and YFSETQ. The CDR3 region has the DNA TGCGCCAGCAGCTTGGAGGGGACAGGGTACTACGAGCAGTACTTC. Residues: CASSLEGTGYYEQYF.

The V and J genes are TRBV30 and TRBJ1-1; 12 bases fit TRBD1. Germline V gives CDR1 GTSNPN, CDR2 SVGIG (reference sequence). The CDR3 is made up of 15 amino acids. Losses at the gene ends were 2 bases for V and 6 bases for J; bases not matched to a gene: 7. The CDR3 loop reads CAWSTPGTGGPEAFF. In nucleotides, the CDR3 is TGTGCCTGGAGTACCCCCGGGACAGGGGGCCCTGAAGCTTTCTTT. Variable domain in full (rest from reference TRBV30 and TRBJ1-1): SQTIHQWPATLVQPVGSPLSLECTVEGTSNPNLYWYRQAAGRGLQLLFYSVGIGQISSEVPQNLSASRPQDRQFILSSKKLLLSDSGFYLCAWSTPGTGGPEAFFGQGTRLTVV.

The chain recombines TRBV6-4 with TRBJ2-3; the match to TRBD2 covers 8 bases. Unmatched junction bases numbered 11, after V lost 5 bases and J lost 7 bases. Germline lookup yields CDR1 MRHNA and CDR2 SNTAGT. The CDR3 consists of 15 residues. The CDR3 bases are TGTGCCAGCAGTCCAGCGGGAGACCCGGGTTATACGCAGTATTTT. Its protein is CASSPAGDPGYTQYF.

The chain uses TRBV30 and TRBJ1-2; 7 nucleotides match TRBD1. CDR1 GTSNPN and CDR2 SVGIG come from the germline V gene (reference sequence). The CDR3 covers 13 residues. J gave up 4 bases and V 5 bases, and 7 bases lay outside the gene matches. The CDR3 DNA is TGTGCCTGGGACAGGGCGATCGGCTATGGCTACACCTTC. This sequence encodes CAWDRAIGYGYTF. Based on the CDR3 plus reference TRBV30 and TRBJ1-2, the full variable domain is SQTIHQWPATLVQPVGSPLSLECTVEGTSNPNLYWYRQAAGRGLQLLFYSVGIGQISSEVPQNLSASRPQDRQFILSSKKLLLSDSGFYLCAWDRAIGYGYTFGSGTRLTVV.

Concerning this clone: The sample holds other DNA sequences that translate to the same CDR3. This chain joins TRBV7-9 and TRBJ2-3, with 8 bases identical to TRBD1. V gave up 5 bases and J gave up 0 bases; unmatched junction bases: 7. This CDR3 contains 16 residues. The germline gives CDR1 SEHNR, CDR2 FQNEAQ (reference sequence). The DNA for the CDR3 is TGTGCCAGCAGCCGGCCTCAGGGGGCGAGCACAGATACGCAGTATTTT. Its protein product is CASSRPQGASTDTQYF.

The table lists this clone with a count of one. The J gene is TRBJ1-1, the V gene TRBV19, with D possibly matching TRBD1 (5 bases). From germline, CDR1 is LNHDA and CDR2 SQIVND (reference sequence). The CDR3 length is 11 residues. The ends were cut back, 3 bases at V and 8 bases at J, with 7 bases in the middle. The CDR3 bases are TGTGCCAGTAGTATCGCAGGGGAAGCTTTCTTT. It yields the protein CASSIAGEAFF.

The chain has TRBV7-2 and TRBJ2-7; possibly TRBD2 for D (7 bases). The CDR3 has 14 amino acids. The germline CDR1 and CDR2 sequences are SGHTA and FQGNSA. The V and J ends lost 7 bases and 5 bases respectively, with 18 bases between them. The CDR3 reads CASTFEGGAHEQYF. The CDR3 bases are TGTGCCAGCACCTTTGAAGGGGGGGCCCACGAGCAGTACTTC.

The chain joins TRBV6-1 to TRBJ1-2; D not resolved. V gave up 10 bases and J gave up 1 base, with 7 bases separating them. Per germline, CDR1 MNHNS and CDR2 SASEGT. The CDR3 runs 11 residues. The CDR3 protein is CATGINYGYTF. The DNA for the CDR3 is TGTGCCACCGGGATTAACTATGGCTACACCTTC.

This clone has only one observation. This sequence joins TRBV11-1 and TRBJ2-7, with 10 bases that match TRBD2. The CDR3 length is 15 residues. V lost 5 bases to trimming and J lost 5 bases; unmatched junction nucleotides: 9. CDR1 SGHAT and CDR2 FQDESV come from the germline V gene (reference sequence). DNA for the CDR3: TGTGCCAGCAGCCCAAGAGCGGGAGGGCCGGACGAGCAGTACTTC. The encoded protein is CASSPRAGGPDEQYF. The full variable domain, completed using reference TRBV11-1 and TRBJ2-7, is EAEVAQSPRYKITEKSQAVAFWCDPISGHATLYWYRQILGQGPELLVQFQDESVVDDSQLPKDRFSAERLKGVDSTLKIQPAELGDSAMYLCASSPRAGGPDEQYFGPGTRLTVT.

The chain recombines TRBV6-5 with TRBJ1-5, with TRBD1 matching 8 bases. CDR3 length: 15 residues. J was trimmed by 2 bases and V by 2 bases; bases with no gene match: 2. The germline V gene encodes CDR1 MNHEY and CDR2 SVGAGI. The CDR3 spells CASSYAGGGNQPQHF. The CDR3 DNA follows: TGTGCCAGCAGTTACGCAGGGGGCGGCAATCAGCCCCAGCATTTT.

A few counts support this clone. The V and J genes are TRBV6-6 and TRBJ1-2; no reliable D call. The V end lost 2 bases, the J end lost 6 bases, and 4 bases lay between the germline ends. The CDR3 totals 11 residues. Germline lookup yields CDR1 MNHNY and CDR2 SVGAGI (reference sequence). Here the CDR3 DNA reads TGTGCCAGCAGTTACAGGGATGGCTACACCTTC. Its translation is CASSYRDGYTF.

The chain has TRBV5-8 and TRBJ1-4, with 9 bases lining up with TRBD1. V dropped 4 bases and J dropped 8; count of bases not matched to a gene: 9. The CDR3 loop spans 15 amino acids. Per germline, CDR1 SGHTS and CDR2 YDEGEE. The CDR3 reads CASSPGDRDEEKLFF. For the CDR3, the DNA is TGTGCCAGCAGCCCTGGGGACAGGGATGAGGAAAAACTGTTTTTT.

The V gene is TRBV19, the J gene TRBJ2-3, with 10 bases identical to TRBD1. Germline trimming cut 6 bases from V and 2 bases from J; bases unmatched to any gene: 8. Per germline, CDR1 LNHDA and CDR2 SQIVND (reference sequence). This CDR3 has 16 amino acids. CDR3 nucleotides: TGTGCCAGTAGCATGGGGACAGGGGTTTCCACAGATACGCAGTATTTT. Its protein product is CASSMGTGVSTDTQYF. Combining the CDR3 with reference TRBV19 and TRBJ2-3 gives the whole variable domain DGGITQSPKYLFRKEGQNVTLSCEQNLNHDAMYWYRQDPGQGLRLIYYSQIVNDFQKGDIAEGYSVSREKKESFPLTVTSAQKNPTAFYLCASSMGTGVSTDTQYFGPGTRLTVL.

This chain links TRBV27 with TRBJ1-6; D is possibly TRBD1 (6 bases). The CDR3 consists of 13 residues. Germline CDR1 and CDR2: MNHEY and SMNVEV (reference sequence). V gave up 3 bases and J gave up 7 bases, with 7 bases separating them. The CDR3 here is CASSFRGNSPLHF. As DNA, the CDR3 is TGTGCCAGCAGTTTCAGGGGAAATTCACCCCTCCACTTT.

The CDR3 reads CASSSLGLAGNEQFF. The CDR3 region has the DNA TGTGCCAGCAGCTCCCTCGGACTAGCGGGCAATGAGCAGTTCTTC. The chain is built from TRBV11-2 and TRBJ2-1, with TRBD2 matching 11 bases. The length of the CDR3 is 15 residues. Per germline, CDR1 SGHAT and CDR2 FQNNGV. The junction had 5 bases not matched to a gene; V was cut back by 4 bases and J by 6 bases.

CDR3 bases: TGTGCCAGTGGAGTGAGAAGTGCCTACAATGAGCAGTTCTTC. This codes for CASGVRSAYNEQFF. The chain recombines TRBV19 with TRBJ2-1; no firm D call. The CDR3 has 14 amino acids. Germline-derived CDR1 and CDR2 are LNHDA and SQIVND (reference sequence). The V and J ends lost 8 bases and 2 bases respectively, with 13 bases between them.

The V call is TRBV9, the J call TRBJ1-1, with no clear D. This CDR3 contains 13 residues. From germline, CDR1 is SGDLS and CDR2 YYNGEE. V was pared by 0 bases and J by 5 bases, with 8 bases between. The CDR3 protein is CASSVVGRTEAFF. DNA of the CDR3: TGTGCCAGCAGCGTAGTGGGGAGGACTGAAGCTTTCTTT.